This TCR beta chain was sequenced during a study of blood T cell repertoires in COVID-19. Participants' reported clinical history set cohort assignment. Shortly before study entry, within 2 weeks, exposed participants had met a COVID-19 case. This clone was observed a few times. This CDR3 spans 13 amino acids. The ends were cut back, 4 bases at V and 4 bases at J, with 8 bases in the middle. The germline V gene has CDR1 MRHNA and CDR2 SNTAGT. Using immunoSEQ multiplex PCR, the repertoire was profiled, and TCRdb retains in-frame clones only, with some absent. The sample lists about 240,000 clones, about 80% occurring once.

Sequencing was done on a sample of PBMCs or T cells enriched from blood (not recorded which). The receptor was derived from a woman aged 40 to 50 who had been exposed to COVID-19. The chain has TRBV6-4 and TRBJ1-5; D is unresolved. CDR3 DNA: TGTGCCAGCAGTGTGACCGGGAATCAGCCCCAGCATTTT. It specifies CASSVTGNQPQHF.